The 22 T cell receptor beta chains below were found in one sample sequenced in a study of CD8+ T cells in alopecia areata. The pooled cutaneous lymph node cells were sorted using several markers (CD4, CD8alpha, NKG2D, NKG2ACE and others). Sequencing relied on a cDNA template that was reverse transcribed from extracted RNA. Assay used: immunoSEQ multiplex PCR; TCRdb lists only in-frame clones, some missing. The repertoire consists of around 300,000 clones, none detected only once. Sequencing was carried out using CD4+ T cells sorted from a lymph node. The receptors stem from a C3H/HeJ mouse with alopecia areata. The MHC haplotype of the strain is H2-k.

In regard to this clone: Mouse gene names and germline throughout. Read sequence stops 4 residues before the CDR3 end, and the germline J gene provides the missing end. The same CDR3 can be traced to other DNA sequences in this sample. The gene calls are TRBV13-1 and TRBJ2-3; possibly TRBD2 for D (7 bases). The CDR3 has 14 residues. CDR1 and CDR2 from the germline V gene are NSHNY and SYGAGN. Trimming removed 3 bases at V and 1 base at J, with 9 bases between. CDR3: CASSGGARAETLYF. The CDR3 bases that were read are TGTGCCAGCAGTGGGGGGGCGCGTGCAGAA.

This clone was recorded a few times. These gene names are mouse names. Read sequence stops 4 residues before the CDR3 end, and the germline J gene provides the missing end. The rearrangement links TRBV19 to TRBJ2-4, with D perhaps matching TRBD2 (6 bases). This CDR3 is built from 13 residues. Per germline, CDR1 FNHDT and CDR2 SITEND (reference sequence). The CDR3 here is CASSIWGLNTLYF. The DNA read from the CDR3 is TGTGCCAGCAGTATTTGGGGGTTAAAC.

This clone has just a few counts. Genes here carry mouse names. Read data end 4 residues before the CDR3 end; the end is taken from the germline J gene. This chain joins TRBV13-1 and TRBJ1-2; maybe TRBD1 (5 bases). CDR3 size: 14 residues. V was pared by 0 bases and J by 3 bases, with 9 bases between. The germline V gene has CDR1 NSHNY and CDR2 SYGAGN. Partial CDR3 DNA: TGTGCCAGCAGTGATGTGGGGGACGACTCC. It yields the protein CASSDVGDDS. The whole CDR3 region reads CASSDVGDDSDYTF.

About this clone: Any gene name here is a mouse gene name. The sequence runs out 3 residues before the end of the CDR3; the remainder is reconstructed from the germline J gene. At the DNA level, this CDR3 is encoded by other sequences in the same sample as well. This rearrangement joins TRBV1 to TRBJ1-6; a weak D match, TRBD1 (6 bases). TRBJ1-6 is designated an ORF whose function remains uncertain. Trimming took off 3 bases at V and 5 bases at J, with 8 bases between the two ends. The CDR3 spans 14 residues. The germline V gene encodes CDR1 NSQYPW and CDR2 LRSPGD (reference sequence). The CDR3: CTCSAGTNNSPLYF. CDR3 bases read: TGCACCTGCAGTGCTGGGACAAATAATTCGCCC.

There are a few counts of this clone. The gene names here belong to mouse. The read ends 4 residues shy of where the CDR3 ends; the end is completed using the germline J gene. J is TRBJ1-1 and V is TRBV14, with 10 bases matching TRBD1. Germline trimming cut 5 bases from V and 4 bases from J; bases unmatched to any gene: 14. Germline lookup yields CDR1 SGHDT and CDR2 FRDEAV. The CDR3 spans 17 residues. CDR3 residues: CASRYLTGTGVFTEVFF. CDR3 DNA (partial): TGTGCCAGCAGGTACCTTACCGGGACAGGGGTTTTCACA.

Comment on this clone: Gene names and germline refer to mouse. With the read ending 4 residues before the CDR3 end, the germline J gene is used to fill in that end. This chain joins TRBV19 and TRBJ2-5, with 8 positions matching TRBD1. Germline lookup yields CDR1 FNHDT and CDR2 SITEND (reference sequence). The CDR3 loop spans 13 amino acids. The CDR3 bases that were read are TGTGCCAGCAAGGCCAGGGGGCCAGAC. Translated, it gives CASKARGPD. The entire CDR3 protein reads CASKARGPDTQYF.

Details on this clone: Mouse gene names and germline throughout. The CDR3 end is not reached by the read, which stops 4 residues before it; the germline J gene fills it in. Other DNA sequences in the sample encode the same CDR3. The gene calls are TRBV13-1 and TRBJ2-7; D gene uncertain. This CDR3 has 12 residues. Looked up from germline, CDR1 is NSHNY and CDR2 is SYGAGN. V was cut by 2 bases and J by 0 bases, with 3 bases left in between. The covered CDR3 bases are TGTGCCAGCAGTGACTACTCCTAT. As protein: CASSDYSY. From start to end, the CDR3 is CASSDYSYEQYF.

Remarks on this clone: The gene names given are mouse names. The CDR3 end is not reached by the read, which stops 4 residues before it; the germline J gene fills it in. The V call is TRBV13-1, the J call TRBJ1-1, with D possibly TRBD1 on 5 matching bases. The V gene's germline CDR1 is NSHNY and CDR2 SYGAGN. With 0 bases removed from V and 4 bases from J, the gap between germline ends came to 10 bases. This CDR3 region has 14 residues. The CDR3 bases that were read are TGTGCCAGCAGTGATGCAGGGCCGAGCACA. Its translation is CASSDAGPST. The whole CDR3 protein is CASSDAGPSTEVFF.

For this clone: The genes and germline here are from mouse. The read terminates 4 residues ahead of where the CDR3 ends, so the germline J gene completes it. The same CDR3 can be traced to other DNA sequences in this sample. This chain connects TRBV13-3 to TRBJ2-2; 8 bases match TRBD2. V lost 1 base, J lost 2 bases, and 1 base stayed unmatched. This CDR3 is built from 15 residues. Per germline, CDR1 NNHDY and CDR2 SYVADS. The CDR3 protein is CASSDSGGNTGQLYF. CDR3 DNA, as far as it was read: TGTGCCAGCAGTGATTCTGGGGGGAACACCGGG.

The sample holds a few counts of this clone. Germline and genes: mouse. The read terminates 4 residues ahead of where the CDR3 ends, so the germline J gene completes it. The chain recombines TRBV13-2 with TRBJ2-1; TRBD1 agrees at 8 bases. V was clipped by 5 bases and J by 6 bases; unmatched bases: 7. Germline CDR1 NNHNN, CDR2 SYGAGS (reference sequence). This CDR3 has 14 residues. The part of the CDR3 DNA that was read is TGTGCCAGCGGGGACAGGGTCTTGGGTGCT. Translated: CASGDRVLGA. The full CDR3 is CASGDRVLGAEQFF.

In this sample, this clone turned up a few times. Gene and germline names: mouse. The sequenced fragment ends 4 residues before the CDR3 boundary, so the rest is inferred from the germline J gene. The chain combines TRBV19 with TRBJ2-4; 9 nucleotides align to TRBD2. The germline V gene has CDR1 FNHDT and CDR2 SITEND (reference sequence). This CDR3 is built from 14 residues. The sequenced part of the CDR3 DNA is TGTGCCAGCAGTATGGGGGACTGGGTAAAC. Translated, it gives CASSMGDWVN. The entire CDR3 reads CASSMGDWVNTLYF.

Note on this clone: Gene names refer to mouse genes. Read data end 4 residues before the CDR3 end; the end is taken from the germline J gene. V gene TRBV1 combines with J gene TRBJ2-4; perhaps TRBD1 as D (6 bases). V was pared by 5 bases and J by 2 bases, with 8 bases between. This CDR3 has 13 amino acids. CDR1 and CDR2 from the germline V gene are NSQYPW and LRSPGD (reference sequence). CDR3 in amino acids: CTCSTGNQNTLYF. The sequenced CDR3 bases are TGCACCTGCAGTACAGGGAATCAAAAC.

Comment on this clone: Any gene name here is a mouse gene name. Read sequence stops 4 residues before the CDR3 end, and the germline J gene provides the missing end. This sample includes further DNA sequences coding for the same CDR3. This chain uses TRBV31 with TRBJ2-7, with D possibly matching TRBD2 (6 bases). Germline CDR1 and CDR2: GKSSPN and SITVG. The CDR3 contains 13 residues. CDR3 bases read: TGTGCCTGGAGTCTATCGGGGGGTTAT. Residues: CAWSLSGGY. In full, the CDR3 is CAWSLSGGYEQYF. The entire variable domain, with the rest obtained from reference TRBV31 and TRBJ2-7, is as follows: AQTIHQWPVAEIKAVGSPLSLGCTIKGKSSPNLYWYWQATGGTLQQLFYSITVGQVESVVQLNLSASRPKDDQFILSTEKLLLSHSGFYLCAWSLSGGYEQYFGPGTRLTVL.

This clone was found many times. All gene names here are mouse names. The sequenced fragment ends 4 residues before the CDR3 boundary, so the rest is inferred from the germline J gene. The gene calls are TRBV17 and TRBJ2-5; 7 nucleotides match TRBD1. V lost 1 base to trimming and J lost 2 bases; unmatched junction nucleotides: 3. The germline gives CDR1 MNHDT, CDR2 YYDKIL. CDR3 length: 15 residues. The CDR3 spells CASSRVRDSQDTQYF. CDR3 DNA (partial): TGTGCTAGCAGTAGAGTCCGGGACAGCCAAGAC. Filled out from reference TRBV17 and TRBJ2-5, the complete variable domain reads DTTVKQNPRYKLARVGKPVNLICSQTMNHDTMYWYQKKPNQAPKLLLFYYDKILNREADTFEKFQSSRPNNSFCSLYIGSAGLEYSAMYLCASSRVRDSQDTQYFGPGTRLLVL.

This clone has just a few counts. Mouse names are used for the genes. The CDR3 DNA, read in part, is TGCACCTGCAGCACATCAAACACCGGG. This codes for CTCSTSNTG. The full CDR3 protein is CTCSTSNTGQLYF. V and J are TRBV1 and TRBJ2-2; D unresolved. The read terminates 4 residues before the CDR3 end, so the remaining end is supplied by the germline J gene. There are 13 residues in the CDR3. The V end was cut by 6 bases, the J end by 0 bases, with 5 bases between. In germline, CDR1 is NSQYPW, CDR2 LRSPGD (reference sequence).

With respect to this clone: The genes and germline here are from mouse. The missing CDR3 end, 4 residues past where the read stops, is filled in from the germline J gene. The rearrangement links TRBV5 to TRBJ2-5; a weak D match, TRBD2 (6 bases). The CDR3 runs 15 residues. Germline V gene data show CDR1 as LGHNA and CDR2 as YNLKQL (reference sequence). Between the trimmed V and J ends, which lost 0 bases and 3 bases, there was a span of 10 bases. CDR3 sequence reads: CASSQDDGTQDTQYF. CDR3 DNA, as far as it was read: TGTGCCAGCAGCCAAGATGATGGGACTCAAGAC.

Points on this clone: Genes and germline come from the mouse. Read coverage stops 4 residues before the CDR3 terminus; the germline J gene supplies the remainder. The chain couples TRBV13-1 to TRBJ1-2; 8 bases agree with TRBD1. The CDR3 sequence is 13 residues long. Germline V gene sequence: CDR1 NSHNY, CDR2 SYGAGN. The sequenced part of the CDR3 DNA is TGTGCCAGCAGTGAGTACAGGGGGGCC. The encoded protein is CASSEYRGA. The full CDR3 protein reads CASSEYRGADYTF.

To note about this clone: Germline and genes here are mouse. The read falls 4 residues short of the CDR3 end, and the missing part is taken from the germline J gene. This chain joins TRBV5 and TRBJ1-2; TRBD1 matches at 8 bases. The V gene end was trimmed by 1 base and the J gene end by 4 bases; junction bases not matched to a gene: 2. Germline V gene sequence: CDR1 LGHNA, CDR2 YNLKQL (reference sequence). This CDR3 spans 14 amino acids. The DNA read from the CDR3 is TGTGCCAGCAGCCAAGGACAGGGGCGCTCC. Its protein is CASSQGQGRS. The CDR3, in full, reads CASSQGQGRSDYTF.

This clone was observed a few times. Mouse germline and gene names are used. The CDR3 extends 4 residues past the end of the read, so its final part is completed from the germline J gene. The chain has TRBV13-1 and TRBJ1-1; perhaps TRBD1 as D (6 bases). The CDR3 has 13 amino acids. Trimming cost V 6 bases and J 0 bases, with 9 bases left between them. Germline V lookup: CDR1 NSHNY, CDR2 SYGAGN. The DNA read from the CDR3 is TGTGCCAGCACCCGGACAGCAAACACA. It translates to CASTRTANT. The whole CDR3 protein reads CASTRTANTEVFF.

Worth noting for this clone: Mouse gene names and germline throughout. Coverage ceases 4 residues before the CDR3 finishes, and the germline J gene fills in the end. The V call is TRBV13-2, the J call TRBJ2-1, with TRBD2 identical over 10 bases. Germline-derived CDR1 and CDR2 are NNHNN and SYGAGS (reference sequence). This CDR3 has 16 amino acids. V trimming: 3 bases; J trimming: 3 bases; junction bases outside the gene matches: 6. CDR3 sequence reads: CASGARTGGIYAEQFF. CDR3 bases read: TGTGCCAGCGGTGCCCGGACTGGGGGAATCTATGCT.

Many counts were recorded for this clone. Genes here carry mouse names. The CDR3 extends 4 residues past the end of the read, so its final part is completed from the germline J gene. This chain connects TRBV17 to TRBJ2-5; D call uncertain. Trimming stripped 3 bases from V and 2 bases from J, with 9 bases between. Per the germline V gene, CDR1 is MNHDT and CDR2 is YYDKIL. The CDR3 contains 14 residues. CDR3 protein: CASSSPSPQDTQYF. CDR3 DNA, as far as it was read: TGTGCTAGCAGTAGCCCCAGTCCCCAAGAC.

This clone was counted between two and nine times. Mouse names are used for the genes. The CDR3 extends 4 residues past the end of the read, so its final part is completed from the germline J gene. The same CDR3 is also encoded by other DNA sequences in this sample. The V gene is TRBV5, the J gene TRBJ2-5; no reliable D call. From germline, CDR1 is LGHNA and CDR2 YNLKQL (reference sequence). The CDR3 consists of 13 residues. CDR3 DNA, as far as it was read: TGTGCCAGCAGCCAAGAGGGGAGAGAC. Translated, it gives CASSQEGRD. The full CDR3 is CASSQEGRDTQYF.